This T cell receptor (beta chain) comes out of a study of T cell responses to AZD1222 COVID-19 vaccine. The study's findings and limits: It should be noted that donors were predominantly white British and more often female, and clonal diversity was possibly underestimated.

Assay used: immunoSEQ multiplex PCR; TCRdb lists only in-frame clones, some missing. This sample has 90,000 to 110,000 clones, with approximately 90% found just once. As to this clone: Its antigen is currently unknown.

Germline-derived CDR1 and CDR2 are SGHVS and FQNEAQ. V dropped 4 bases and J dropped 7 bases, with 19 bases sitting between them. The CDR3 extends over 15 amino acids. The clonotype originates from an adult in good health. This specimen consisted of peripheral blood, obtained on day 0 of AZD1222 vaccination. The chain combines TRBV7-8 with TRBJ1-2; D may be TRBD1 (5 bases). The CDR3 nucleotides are TGTGCCAGCAGCTCCAACGGGGCCTTGGGGGGTGGCTACACCTTC. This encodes CASSSNGALGGGYTF.